A single sample is the source of the 21 T cell receptor beta chains below, sequenced in a study of shared clonotypes between healthy human individuals. Repertoires were generated with immunoSEQ multiplex PCR, while TCRdb's copy carries only in-frame clones and drops some. The sample lists 1.6 million or so clones, 98% occurring once. Source material: naive CD4+ T cells sorted from blood. Subset in this sample: CD45RA+ positively selected. The receptors were sampled from a man aged 30 to 39 in good health.

V usage is TRBV29-1 and J usage is TRBJ2-5; 7 bases are shared with TRBD1. Germline V gives CDR1 SQVTM, CDR2 ANQGSEA. V shed 4 bases and J 14 bases; nucleotides not matched to a gene: 1. CDR3 length equals 8 residues. The CDR3 loop reads CSVGGGYF. CDR3 nucleotides: TGCAGCGTTGGAGGGGGCTACTTC.

On this clone itself: In the same sample, other DNA sequences code for this CDR3. The chain combines TRBV5-4 with TRBJ2-7, with 7 bases lining up with TRBD2. The CDR3 is made up of 14 amino acids. Germline-derived CDR1 and CDR2 are SGHNT and YYREEE (reference sequence). V dropped 0 bases and J dropped 2; count of bases not matched to a gene: 2. CDR3 residues: CASSLGGRAYEQYF. CDR3 in DNA: TGTGCCAGCAGCTTGGGAGGGAGGGCCTACGAGCAGTACTTC.

This chain connects TRBV5-4 to TRBJ1-4; tentatively, D is TRBD1 (6 bases). The V gene lost 4 bases and the J gene lost 10 bases, with 20 bases spanning the gap. This CDR3 has 15 residues. Germline-derived CDR1 and CDR2 are SGHNT and YYREEE (reference sequence). The CDR3 here is CASSPTGPGKGKLFF. The CDR3 nucleotides read TGTGCCAGCAGCCCCACAGGGCCTGGGAAAGGAAAACTGTTTTTT.

This clone was observed a single time. The rearrangement uses TRBV5-4 and TRBJ2-1, with 11 bases fitting TRBD2. CDR1 is SGHNT, CDR2 YYREEE, per germline (reference sequence). V gave up 4 bases and J gave up 6 bases; unmatched junction bases: 18. The CDR3 has 19 amino acids. The CDR3 nucleotides read TGTGCCAGCAGCCGTCCACTCCCGGGACTAGCGGTGGCTGGCAATGAGCAGTTCTTC. Residues: CASSRPLPGLAVAGNEQFF.

The rearrangement uses TRBV7-9 and TRBJ2-2; no firm D call. The CDR3 length is 14 residues. Looked up from germline, CDR1 is SEHNR and CDR2 is FQNEAQ (reference sequence). V gave up 0 bases and J gave up 8 bases, with 10 bases separating them. The chain's CDR3 is CASSLAGIKGELFF. In nucleotides, the CDR3 is TGTGCCAGCAGCTTAGCGGGAATAAAAGGGGAGCTGTTTTTT.

The V and J genes are TRBV15 and TRBJ2-3; perhaps TRBD2 as D (5 bases). This CDR3 contains 19 residues. CDR1 is LNHNV, CDR2 YYDKDF, per germline (reference sequence). V was shortened by 1 base and J by 4 bases, with 24 bases between the two germline ends. CDR3 nucleotide sequence: TGTGCCACCAGCAGAGCAGTTGGGGTTCCCGGAGGCATGGCAGATACGCAGTATTTT. Translated, it gives CATSRAVGVPGGMADTQYF.

Only one count was recorded for this clone. The chain joins TRBV7-3 to TRBJ2-1; D might be TRBD2 (6 bases). Per germline, CDR1 SGHTA and CDR2 FQGTGA. This CDR3 has 15 amino acids. V was pared by 5 bases and J by 4 bases, with 15 bases between. DNA for the CDR3: TGTGCCAGCAGCCCCACCCGGGACTCTTACAATGAGCAGTTCTTC. Its translation: CASSPTRDSYNEQFF.

The chain is built from TRBV5-1 and TRBJ2-3; 16 bases fit TRBD2. The trim removed 4 bases at V and 2 bases at J, leaving 13 bases unmatched. Germline CDR1 SGHRS, CDR2 YFSETQ. The CDR3 sequence is 20 residues long. CDR3 in amino acids: CASSGTLGTSGRDFTDTQYF. As DNA, the CDR3 is TGCGCCAGCAGCGGGACTCTAGGGACTAGCGGGAGGGACTTCACAGATACGCAGTATTTT.

The gene calls are TRBV5-1 and TRBJ1-1, with D unclear. The CDR3 contains 14 residues. Between the trimmed V and J ends, which lost 0 bases and 1 base, there was a span of 7 bases. The germline gives CDR1 SGHRS, CDR2 YFSETQ. CDR3 bases: TGCGCCAGCAGCTTGGCCACAGCGAACACTGAAGCTTTCTTT. It encodes CASSLATANTEAFF.

The rearrangement links TRBV5-4 to TRBJ2-7; 10 bases are a match to TRBD1. This CDR3 region has 16 residues. The germline V gene encodes CDR1 SGHNT and CDR2 YYREEE (reference sequence). V lost 4 bases and J lost 1; bases outside the gene matches: 8. This chain's CDR3 is CASSQGDRGGSYEQYF. The CDR3 bases are TGTGCCAGCAGCCAAGGGGACAGGGGAGGGTCCTACGAGCAGTACTTC.

This rearrangement joins TRBV7-2 to TRBJ1-3; 10 nucleotides align to TRBD1. The CDR3 has 15 residues. The germline gives CDR1 SGHTA, CDR2 FQGNSA. V shed 5 bases, J shed 7 bases, and the junction held 8 bases outside the gene matches. CDR3 in DNA: TGTGCCAGCAGCATGAGACAGGGGGCGTTGAACACCATATATTTT. This gives the protein CASSMRQGALNTIYF. The full variable domain, in which reference TRBV7-2 and TRBJ1-3 provide the parts outside the CDR3, is GAGVSQSPSNKVTEKGKDVELRCDPISGHTALYWYRQSLGQGLEFLIYFQGNSAPDKSGLPSDRFSAERTGGSVSTLTIQRTQQEDSAVYLCASSMRQGALNTIYFGEGSWLTVV.

The V gene is TRBV30, the J gene TRBJ1-2; TRBD1 matches 8 bases. Germline CDR1 reads GTSNPN; CDR2 reads SVGIG (reference sequence). The V and J ends lost 4 bases and 11 bases, in that order; junction bases with no gene match: 9. This CDR3 spans 12 amino acids. CDR3 DNA sequence: TGTGCCTGGACGAGGACAGGGCTGCGTTACACCTTC. It is translated as CAWTRTGLRYTF.

The V call is TRBV29-1, the J call TRBJ2-3; the D call may be TRBD1 or TRBD2 (5 bases each). This CDR3 region has 12 residues. The germline V gene encodes CDR1 SQVTM and CDR2 ANQGSEA. The CDR3 DNA is TGCGGGACGGCGGACCACACAGATACGCAGTATTTT. Residues: CGTADHTDTQYF.

Concerning this clone itself: This specimen includes other DNA sequences encoding the same CDR3. The chain combines TRBV18 with TRBJ1-5; D is unclear. Germline CDR1 is KGHSH and CDR2 is LQKENI. The CDR3 extends over 13 amino acids. V was pared by 2 bases and J by 5 bases, with 7 bases between. Here the CDR3 DNA reads TGTGCCAGCTCACCAGGAAGGGATCAGCCCCAGCATTTT. Translation gives CASSPGRDQPQHF. Filled out from reference TRBV18 and TRBJ1-5, the complete variable domain reads NAGVMQNPRHLVRRRGQEARLRCSPMKGHSHVYWYRQLPEEGLKFMVYLQKENIIDESGMPKERFSAEFPKEGPSILRIQQVVRGDSAAYFCASSPGRDQPQHFGDGTRLSIL.

The chain carries TRBV6-5 and TRBJ2-1; 7 positions match TRBD2. With V trimmed by 5 bases and J by 10 bases, 11 bases remained unmatched. CDR3 size: 14 residues. In germline, CDR1 is MNHEY, CDR2 SVGAGI. The CDR3 nucleotides read TGTGCCAGCAGTGCCCGTTCGCTAGCGGAGGAGCAGTTCTTC. Translated, it gives CASSARSLAEEQFF.

J is TRBJ1-1 and V is TRBV7-9; no firm D call. Germline V gene data show CDR1 as SEHNR and CDR2 as FQNEAQ (reference sequence). Trimming cost V 4 bases and J 1 base, with 10 bases left between them. The length of the CDR3 is 14 residues. The CDR3 sequence is CASSWSASNTEAFF. CDR3 DNA sequence: TGTGCCAGCAGCTGGTCAGCTTCGAACACTGAAGCTTTCTTT. The whole variable domain, filled in from reference TRBV7-9 and TRBJ1-1, reads DTGVSQNPRHKITKRGQNVTFRCDPISEHNRLYWYRQTLGQGPEFLTYFQNEAQLEKSRLLSDRFSAERPKGSFSTLEIQRTEQGDSAMYLCASSWSASNTEAFFGQGTRLTVV.

V gene TRBV28 combines with J gene TRBJ2-3; D tentatively fits TRBD1 or TRBD2 (5 bases each). Looked up from germline, CDR1 is MDHEN and CDR2 is SYDVKM. Trimming pared 6 bases from V and 1 base from J, leaving 14 bases between. The CDR3 has 15 residues. The CDR3 DNA reads as TGTGCCAGCAGACTTATTTGGGACCGCACAGATACGCAGTATTTT. Translation: CASRLIWDRTDTQYF.

The genes are TRBV5-1 and TRBJ2-5; 14 bases are shared with TRBD2. Germline V gene data show CDR1 as SGHRS and CDR2 as YFSETQ. The CDR3 is made up of 20 amino acids. V shed 0 bases, J shed 2 bases, and the junction held 12 bases outside the gene matches. The CDR3 loop is CASSLARGRLAGGAQETQYF. For the CDR3, the DNA is TGCGCCAGCAGCTTGGCCCGAGGAAGACTAGCGGGAGGGGCACAAGAGACCCAGTACTTC.

The chain uses TRBV9 and TRBJ2-6; D is perhaps TRBD1 (5 bases). This CDR3 has 16 amino acids. Trimming took 4 bases from V and 2 from J, leaving 13 bases between them. In germline, CDR1 is SGDLS, CDR2 YYNGEE. CDR3 loop: CASSPKWGTGANVLTF. The DNA of the CDR3 is TGTGCCAGCAGCCCTAAATGGGGCACTGGGGCCAACGTCCTGACTTTC.

V is TRBV28 and J is TRBJ2-5; weak D call: TRBD2 (6 bases). The CDR3 is 11 residues long. The V gene lost 6 bases and the J gene lost 9 bases, with 11 bases spanning the gap. Germline V gene data show CDR1 as MDHEN and CDR2 as SYDVKM. The CDR3 sequence: CASRLRRAQYF. As DNA, the CDR3 is TGTGCCAGCAGGCTTAGGAGGGCCCAGTACTTC. The full variable domain, its missing parts supplied by reference TRBV28 and TRBJ2-5, is DVKVTQSSRYLVKRTGEKVFLECVQDMDHENMFWYRQDPGLGLRLIYFSYDVKMKEKGDIPEGYSVSREKKERFSLILESASTNQTSMYLCASRLRRAQYFGPGTRLLVL.

This clone is a singleton in its sample. V gene TRBV28 combines with J gene TRBJ1-2; D unresolved. The CDR3 totals 14 residues. Germline assignment: CDR1 MDHEN and CDR2 SYDVKM. V shed 5 bases and J shed 7 bases, with 17 bases lying between them. The CDR3 is CASSGGRIPFGYTF. As DNA, the CDR3 is TGTGCCAGCAGTGGAGGGAGGATACCCTTTGGCTACACCTTC.